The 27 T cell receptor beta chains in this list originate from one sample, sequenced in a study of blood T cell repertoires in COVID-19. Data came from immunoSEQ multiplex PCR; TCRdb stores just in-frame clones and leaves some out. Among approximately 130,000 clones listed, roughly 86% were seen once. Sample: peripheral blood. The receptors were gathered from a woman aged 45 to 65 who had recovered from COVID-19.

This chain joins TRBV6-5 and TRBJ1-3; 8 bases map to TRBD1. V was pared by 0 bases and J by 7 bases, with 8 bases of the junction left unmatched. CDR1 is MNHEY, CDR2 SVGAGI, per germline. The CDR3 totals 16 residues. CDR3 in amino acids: CASSYSSGTGGNTIYF. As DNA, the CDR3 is TGTGCCAGCAGTTACTCTTCCGGGACAGGAGGTAACACCATATATTTT.

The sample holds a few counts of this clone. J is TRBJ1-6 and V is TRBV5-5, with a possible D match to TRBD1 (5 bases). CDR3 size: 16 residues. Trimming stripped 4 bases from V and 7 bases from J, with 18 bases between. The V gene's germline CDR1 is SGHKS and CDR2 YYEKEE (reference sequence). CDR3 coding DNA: TGTGCCAGCAGCCAACAATCCGGGACTCAAAATTCACCCCTCCACTTT. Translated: CASSQQSGTQNSPLHF.

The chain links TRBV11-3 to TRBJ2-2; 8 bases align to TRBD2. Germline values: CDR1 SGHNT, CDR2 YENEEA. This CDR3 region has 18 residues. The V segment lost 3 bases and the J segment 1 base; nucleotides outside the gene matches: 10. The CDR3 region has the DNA TGTGCCAGCAGCTTGAGGGGGGTACTAGCGGTGAACACCGGGGAGCTGTTTTTT. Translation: CASSLRGVLAVNTGELFF.

The CDR3 region is CASSLWTSGGVQETQYF. As DNA, the CDR3 is TGTGCCAGCAGCCTTTGGACTAGCGGGGGGGTTCAAGAGACCCAGTACTTC. V and J are TRBV7-8 and TRBJ2-5; the match to TRBD2 covers 15 bases. The CDR3 spans 17 residues. V trimming: 5 bases; J trimming: 2 bases; junction bases outside the gene matches: 6. Germline assignment: CDR1 SGHVS and CDR2 FQNEAQ.

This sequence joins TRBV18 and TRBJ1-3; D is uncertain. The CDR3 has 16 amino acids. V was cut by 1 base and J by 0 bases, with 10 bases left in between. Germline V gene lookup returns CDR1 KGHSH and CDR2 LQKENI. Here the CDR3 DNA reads TGTGCCAGCTCACCACTGCCCAGGCCCTCTGGAAACACCATATATTTT. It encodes CASSPLPRPSGNTIYF.

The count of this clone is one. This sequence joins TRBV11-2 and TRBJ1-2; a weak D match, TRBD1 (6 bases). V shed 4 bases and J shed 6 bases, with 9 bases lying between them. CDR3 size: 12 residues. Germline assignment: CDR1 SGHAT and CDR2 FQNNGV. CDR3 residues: CASSSGQNGYTF. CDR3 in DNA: TGTGCCAGCAGCTCCGGACAGAATGGCTACACCTTC.

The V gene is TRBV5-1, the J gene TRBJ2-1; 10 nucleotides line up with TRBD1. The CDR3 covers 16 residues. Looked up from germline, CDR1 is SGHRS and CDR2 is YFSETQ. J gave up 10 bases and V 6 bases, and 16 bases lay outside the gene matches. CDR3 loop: CASTMVRQTGGKEQFF. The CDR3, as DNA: TGCGCCAGCACCATGGTTCGGCAGACAGGGGGCAAAGAGCAGTTCTTC.

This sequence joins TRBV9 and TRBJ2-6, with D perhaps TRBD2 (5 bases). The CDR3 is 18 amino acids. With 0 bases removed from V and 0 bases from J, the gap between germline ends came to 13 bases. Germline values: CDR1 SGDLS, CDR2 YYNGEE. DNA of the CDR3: TGTGCCAGCAGCGTAGGGGTTGGAGGCGGCTCTGGGGCCAACGTCCTGACTTTC. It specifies CASSVGVGGGSGANVLTF.

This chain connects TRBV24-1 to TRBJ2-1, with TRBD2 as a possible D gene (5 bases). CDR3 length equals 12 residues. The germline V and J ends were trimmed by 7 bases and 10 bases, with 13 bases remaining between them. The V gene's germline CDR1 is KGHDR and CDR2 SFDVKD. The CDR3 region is CATSRSGREQFF. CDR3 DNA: TGTGCCACCAGCAGAAGCGGCCGCGAGCAGTTCTTC.

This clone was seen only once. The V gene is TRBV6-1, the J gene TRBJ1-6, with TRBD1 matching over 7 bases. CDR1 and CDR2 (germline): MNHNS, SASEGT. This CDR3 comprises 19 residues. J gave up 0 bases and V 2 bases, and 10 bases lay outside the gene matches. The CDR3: CASSEPTGVGSSYNSPLHF. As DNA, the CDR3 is TGTGCCAGCAGTGAACCAACAGGGGTTGGGAGCTCCTATAATTCACCCCTCCACTTT.

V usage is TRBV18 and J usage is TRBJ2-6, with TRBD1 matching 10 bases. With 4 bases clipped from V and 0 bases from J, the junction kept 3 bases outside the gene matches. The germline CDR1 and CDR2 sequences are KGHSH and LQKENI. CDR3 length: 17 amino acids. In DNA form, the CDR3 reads TGTGCCAGCTCACAAGGACAGGGGGACTCTGGGGCCAACGTCCTGACTTTC. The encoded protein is CASSQGQGDSGANVLTF.

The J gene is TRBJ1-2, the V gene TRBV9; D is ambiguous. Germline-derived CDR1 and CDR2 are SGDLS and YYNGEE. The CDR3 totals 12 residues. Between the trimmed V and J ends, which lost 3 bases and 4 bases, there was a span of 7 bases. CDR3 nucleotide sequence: TGTGCCAGCAGCGGCCAGTTCTATGGCTACACCTTC. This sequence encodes CASSGQFYGYTF.

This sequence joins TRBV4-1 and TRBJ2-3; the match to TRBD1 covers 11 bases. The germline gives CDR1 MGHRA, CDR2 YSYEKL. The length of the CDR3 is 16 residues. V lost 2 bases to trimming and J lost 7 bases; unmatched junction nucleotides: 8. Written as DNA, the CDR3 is TGCGCCAGCAGCCAATCCGGGACAGGGGGTGGCAATACGCAGTATTTT. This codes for CASSQSGTGGGNTQYF.

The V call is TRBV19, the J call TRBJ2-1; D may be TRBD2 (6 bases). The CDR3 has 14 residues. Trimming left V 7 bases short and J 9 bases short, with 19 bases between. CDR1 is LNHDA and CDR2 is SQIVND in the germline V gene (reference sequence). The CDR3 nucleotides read TGTGCCAGTAATGAGGGAGGTTCACTCGGTGAGCAGTTCTTC. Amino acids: CASNEGGSLGEQFF. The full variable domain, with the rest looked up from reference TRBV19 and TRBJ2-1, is DGGITQSPKYLFRKEGQNVTLSCEQNLNHDAMYWYRQDPGQGLRLIYYSQIVNDFQKGDIAEGYSVSREKKESFPLTVTSAQKNPTAFYLCASNEGGSLGEQFFGPGTRLTVL.

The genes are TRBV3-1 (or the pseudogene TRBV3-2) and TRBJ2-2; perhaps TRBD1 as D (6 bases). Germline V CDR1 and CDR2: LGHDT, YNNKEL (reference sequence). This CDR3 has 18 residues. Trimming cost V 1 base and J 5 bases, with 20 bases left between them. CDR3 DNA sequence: TGTGCCAGCAGCCAAGGGGCGCGGGCGGCAGGGGAAACCGGGGAGCTGTTTTTT. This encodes CASSQGARAAGETGELFF.

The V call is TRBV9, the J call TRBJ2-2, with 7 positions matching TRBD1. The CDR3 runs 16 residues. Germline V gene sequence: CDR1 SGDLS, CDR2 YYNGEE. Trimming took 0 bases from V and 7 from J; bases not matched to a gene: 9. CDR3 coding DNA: TGTGCCAGCAGCGTAGGGCTCAGGGGGAACGTCGGGGAGCTGTTTTTT. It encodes CASSVGLRGNVGELFF. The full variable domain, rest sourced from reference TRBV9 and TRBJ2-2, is DSGVTQTPKHLITATGQRVTLRCSPRSGDLSVYWYQQSLDQGLQFLIQYYNGEERAKGNILERFSAQQFPDLHSELNLSSLELGDSALYFCASSVGLRGNVGELFFGEGSRLTVL.

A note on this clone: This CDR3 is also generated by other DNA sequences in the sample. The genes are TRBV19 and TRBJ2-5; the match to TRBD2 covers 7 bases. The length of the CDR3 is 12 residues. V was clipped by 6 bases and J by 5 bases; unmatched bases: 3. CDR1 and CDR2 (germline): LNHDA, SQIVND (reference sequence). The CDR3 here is CASRQAGETQYF. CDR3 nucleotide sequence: TGTGCCAGTAGGCAAGCGGGGGAGACCCAGTACTTC.

The CDR3, as DNA: TGTGCCAGCAGCGCCCGTGCTGACCCTGCAGGTACGCAGTATTTT. Encoded protein: CASSARADPAGTQYF. V usage is TRBV9 and J usage is TRBJ2-3, with unresolved D. The germline gives CDR1 SGDLS, CDR2 YYNGEE. The CDR3 loop spans 15 amino acids. Trimming removed 3 bases from V and 8 bases from J, with 19 bases in between.

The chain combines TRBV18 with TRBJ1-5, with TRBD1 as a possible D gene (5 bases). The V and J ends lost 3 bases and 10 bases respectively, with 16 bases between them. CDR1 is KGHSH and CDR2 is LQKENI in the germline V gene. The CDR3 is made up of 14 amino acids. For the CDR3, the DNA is TGTGCCAGCTCACCCACCTTCGCCGGGGGTCCCCAGCATTTT. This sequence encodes CASSPTFAGGPQHF.

The CDR3 protein is CASSQVLAGSSYEQYF. CDR3 DNA sequence: TGCGCCAGCAGCCAAGTCCTGGCGGGAAGCTCCTACGAGCAGTACTTC. V gene TRBV4-1 combines with J gene TRBJ2-7; perhaps TRBD2 as D (6 bases). This CDR3 contains 16 residues. V was trimmed by 1 base and J by 0 bases, leaving 13 bases between them. Germline values: CDR1 MGHRA, CDR2 YSYEKL.

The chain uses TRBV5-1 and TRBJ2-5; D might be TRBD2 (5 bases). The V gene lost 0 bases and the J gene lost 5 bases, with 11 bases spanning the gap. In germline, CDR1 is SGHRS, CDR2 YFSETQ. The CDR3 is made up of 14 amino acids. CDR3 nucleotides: TGCGCCAGCAGCTTGGTAGGCGGGCGGGAGACCCAGTACTTC. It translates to CASSLVGGRETQYF.

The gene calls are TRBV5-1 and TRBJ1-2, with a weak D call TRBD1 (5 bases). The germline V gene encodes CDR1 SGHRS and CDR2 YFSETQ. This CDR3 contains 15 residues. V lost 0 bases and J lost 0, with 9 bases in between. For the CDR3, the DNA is TGCGCCAGCAGCTTGGTCGGCAGGGCTAACTATGGCTACACCTTC. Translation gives CASSLVGRANYGYTF.

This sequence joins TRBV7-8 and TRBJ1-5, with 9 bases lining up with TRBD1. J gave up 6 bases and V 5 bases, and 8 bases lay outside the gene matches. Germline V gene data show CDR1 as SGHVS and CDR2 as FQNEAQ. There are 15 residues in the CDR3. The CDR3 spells CASSPRQGVGQPQHF. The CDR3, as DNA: TGTGCCAGCAGCCCCAGACAGGGGGTGGGTCAGCCCCAGCATTTT.

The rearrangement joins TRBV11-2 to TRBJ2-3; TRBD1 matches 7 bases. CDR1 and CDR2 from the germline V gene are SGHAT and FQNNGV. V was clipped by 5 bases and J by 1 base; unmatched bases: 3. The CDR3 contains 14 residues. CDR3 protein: CASSRGQGTDTQYF. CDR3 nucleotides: TGTGCCAGCAGCCGTGGACAGGGCACAGATACGCAGTATTTT.

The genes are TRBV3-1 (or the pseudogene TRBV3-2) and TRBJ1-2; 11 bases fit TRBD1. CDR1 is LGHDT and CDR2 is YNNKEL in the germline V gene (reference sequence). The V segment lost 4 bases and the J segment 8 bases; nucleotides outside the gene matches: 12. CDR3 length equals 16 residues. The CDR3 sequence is CASSPPGQGAAGGYTF. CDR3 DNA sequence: TGTGCCAGCAGCCCGCCCGGACAGGGGGCTGCGGGGGGCTACACCTTC.

The CDR3 DNA reads TGTGCCAGCAATGGGGAGGTGGAATCACCCCTCCACTTT. Translated, it gives CASNGEVESPLHF. This rearrangement joins TRBV6-5 to TRBJ1-6; D gene ambiguous. Looked up from germline, CDR1 is MNHEY and CDR2 is SVGAGI. V dropped 7 bases and J dropped 10 bases, with 14 bases sitting between them. The CDR3 runs 13 residues.

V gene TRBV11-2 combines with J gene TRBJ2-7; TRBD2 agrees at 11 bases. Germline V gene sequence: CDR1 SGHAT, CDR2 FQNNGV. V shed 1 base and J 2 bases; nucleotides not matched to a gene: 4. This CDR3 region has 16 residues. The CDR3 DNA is TGTGCCAGCAGCTTAGTTCTAGCGGGGGGTGCCTACGAGCAGTACTTC. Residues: CASSLVLAGGAYEQYF.